Reported below is one T cell receptor (beta chain). Germline and junction disagree at one end, which may indicate a read error. This sample is drawn from a study of identical twins. Through template switching, a universal primer site was introduced, and the cDNA contained unique molecular identifiers. TCRdb passed the 5' RACE reads through MiXCR, listing each CDR3 protein once. This table has some 570,000 distinct CDR3 sequences, around 22% appearing once. Germline loops: CDR1 SGHTA, CDR2 FQGTGA. This CDR3 is 14 amino acids long. Separately, the same data were catalogued under a study of yellow fever vaccine responses in identical twins.

This chain links TRBV7-3 with TRBJ2-3, with no clear D. The receptor's source is a woman under 30 in good health. Sequenced sample: CD4+ T cells sorted from blood. The CDR3 is CANSLSHSTDTQYF. The CDR3 nucleotides read TGTGCCAACAGCTTATCACACAGCACAGATACGCAGTATTTT. The variable domain in full, with the rest retrieved from reference TRBV7-3 and TRBJ2-3, is GAGVSQTPSNKVTEKGKYVELRCDPISGHTALYWYRQSLGQGPEFLIYFQGTGAADDSGLPNDRFFAVRPEGSVSTLKIQRTERGDSAVYLCANSLSHSTDTQYFGPGTRLTVL.